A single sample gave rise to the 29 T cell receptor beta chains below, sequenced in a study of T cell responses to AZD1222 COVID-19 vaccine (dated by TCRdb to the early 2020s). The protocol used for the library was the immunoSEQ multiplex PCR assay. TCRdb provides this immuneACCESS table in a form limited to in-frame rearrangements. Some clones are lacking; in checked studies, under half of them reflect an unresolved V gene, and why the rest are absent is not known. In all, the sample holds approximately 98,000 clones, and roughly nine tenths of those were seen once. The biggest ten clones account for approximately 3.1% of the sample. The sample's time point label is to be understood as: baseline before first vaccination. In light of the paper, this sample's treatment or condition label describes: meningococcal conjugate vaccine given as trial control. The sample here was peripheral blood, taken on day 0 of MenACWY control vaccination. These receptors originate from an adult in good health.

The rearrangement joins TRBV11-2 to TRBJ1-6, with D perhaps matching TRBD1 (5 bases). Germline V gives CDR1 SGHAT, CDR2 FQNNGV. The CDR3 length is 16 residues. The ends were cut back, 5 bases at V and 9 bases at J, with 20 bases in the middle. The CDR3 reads CASSEGIGHGGSPLHF. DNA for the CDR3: TGTGCCAGCAGCGAAGGAATCGGACACGGCGGTTCACCCCTCCACTTT.

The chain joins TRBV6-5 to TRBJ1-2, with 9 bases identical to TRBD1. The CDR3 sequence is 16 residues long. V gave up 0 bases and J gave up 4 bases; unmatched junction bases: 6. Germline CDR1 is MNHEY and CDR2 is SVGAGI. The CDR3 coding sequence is TGTGCCAGCAGTTACTCCCTAACAGGGGGCGCCTATGGCTACACCTTC. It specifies CASSYSLTGGAYGYTF.

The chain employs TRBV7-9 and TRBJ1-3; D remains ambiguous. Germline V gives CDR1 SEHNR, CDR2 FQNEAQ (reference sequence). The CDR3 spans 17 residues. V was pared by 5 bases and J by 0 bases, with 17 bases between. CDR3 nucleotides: TGTGCCAGCAGCACGGGTGGGAGAGTGAACTCTGGAAACACCATATATTTT. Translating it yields CASSTGGRVNSGNTIYF.

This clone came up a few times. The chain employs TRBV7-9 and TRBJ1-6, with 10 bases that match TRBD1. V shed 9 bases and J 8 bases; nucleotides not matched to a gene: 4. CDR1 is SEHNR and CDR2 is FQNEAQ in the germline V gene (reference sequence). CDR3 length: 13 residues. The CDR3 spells CASTGTGDSPLHF. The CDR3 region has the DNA TGTGCCAGTACCGGGACAGGGGATTCACCCCTCCACTTT. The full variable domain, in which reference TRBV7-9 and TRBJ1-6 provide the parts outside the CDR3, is DTGVSQNPRHKITKRGQNVTFRCDPISEHNRLYWYRQTLGQGPEFLTYFQNEAQLEKSRLLSDRFSAERPKGSFSTLEIQRTEQGDSAMYLCASTGTGDSPLHFGNGTRLTVT.

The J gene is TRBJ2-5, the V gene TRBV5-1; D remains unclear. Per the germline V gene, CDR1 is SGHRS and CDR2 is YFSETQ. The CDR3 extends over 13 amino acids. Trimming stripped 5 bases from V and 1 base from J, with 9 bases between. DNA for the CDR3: TGCGCCAGCAGGCAGCCGACCCAAGAGACCCAGTACTTC. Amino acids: CASRQPTQETQYF.

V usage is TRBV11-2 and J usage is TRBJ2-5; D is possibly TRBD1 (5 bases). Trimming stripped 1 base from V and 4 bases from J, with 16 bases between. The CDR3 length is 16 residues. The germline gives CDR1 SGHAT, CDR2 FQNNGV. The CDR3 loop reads CASSLGGAVAPETQYF. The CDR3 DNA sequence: TGTGCCAGCAGCTTAGGTGGGGCAGTGGCACCAGAGACCCAGTACTTC.

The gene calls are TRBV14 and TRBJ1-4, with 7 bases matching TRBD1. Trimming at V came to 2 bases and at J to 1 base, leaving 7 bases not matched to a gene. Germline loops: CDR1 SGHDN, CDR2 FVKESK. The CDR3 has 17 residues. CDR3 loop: CASSQHRGDGTNEKLFF. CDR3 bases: TGTGCCAGCAGCCAACACAGGGGAGACGGAACTAATGAAAAACTGTTTTTT.

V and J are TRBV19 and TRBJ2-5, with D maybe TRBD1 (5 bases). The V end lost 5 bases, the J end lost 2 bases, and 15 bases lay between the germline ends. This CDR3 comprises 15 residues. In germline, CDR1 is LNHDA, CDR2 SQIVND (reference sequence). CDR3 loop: CASSLVGHLQETQYF. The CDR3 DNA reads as TGTGCCAGTAGTCTCGTAGGACATCTGCAAGAGACCCAGTACTTC.

The CDR3 coding sequence is TGCGCCAGCAGCCACACGACGGCAGGGGTGGTTATCTATGGCTACACCTTC. This sequence encodes CASSHTTAGVVIYGYTF. The chain is built from TRBV4-1 and TRBJ1-2, with D tentatively TRBD1 (6 bases). The CDR3 is made up of 17 amino acids. Trimming removed 3 bases at V and 4 bases at J, with 21 bases between. Germline V gene lookup returns CDR1 MGHRA and CDR2 YSYEKL.

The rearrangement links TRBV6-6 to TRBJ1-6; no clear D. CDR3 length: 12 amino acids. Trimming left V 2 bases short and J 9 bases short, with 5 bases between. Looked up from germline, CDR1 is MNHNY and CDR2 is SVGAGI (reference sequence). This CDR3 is CASSYELSPLHF. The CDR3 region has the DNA TGTGCCAGCAGTTACGAGCTTTCACCCCTCCACTTT.

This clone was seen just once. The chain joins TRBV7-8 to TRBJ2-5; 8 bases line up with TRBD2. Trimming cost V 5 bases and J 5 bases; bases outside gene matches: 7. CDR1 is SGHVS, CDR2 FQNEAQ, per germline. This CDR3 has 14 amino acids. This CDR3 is CASSEREGLETQYF. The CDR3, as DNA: TGTGCCAGCAGCGAACGGGAGGGGTTGGAGACCCAGTACTTC.

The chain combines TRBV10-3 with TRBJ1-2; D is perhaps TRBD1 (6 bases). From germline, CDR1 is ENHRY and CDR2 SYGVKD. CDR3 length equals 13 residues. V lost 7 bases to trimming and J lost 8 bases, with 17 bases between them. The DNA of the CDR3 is TGTGCCATCACCCGGGGGGCCTTGGAGGGCTACACCTTC. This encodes CAITRGALEGYTF.

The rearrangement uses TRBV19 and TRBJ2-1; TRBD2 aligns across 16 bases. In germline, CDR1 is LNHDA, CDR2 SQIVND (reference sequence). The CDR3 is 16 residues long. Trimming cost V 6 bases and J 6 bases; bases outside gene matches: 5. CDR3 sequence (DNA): TGTGCCAGTAGGGGACTAGCGGGGGGGATCGGCAATGAGCAGTTCTTC. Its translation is CASRGLAGGIGNEQFF.

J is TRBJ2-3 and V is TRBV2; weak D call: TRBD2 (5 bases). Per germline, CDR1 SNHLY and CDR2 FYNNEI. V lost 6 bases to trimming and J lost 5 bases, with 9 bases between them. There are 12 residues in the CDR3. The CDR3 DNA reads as TGTGCCAGCAGCGAGAGGGTAGATACGCAGTATTTT. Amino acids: CASSERVDTQYF.

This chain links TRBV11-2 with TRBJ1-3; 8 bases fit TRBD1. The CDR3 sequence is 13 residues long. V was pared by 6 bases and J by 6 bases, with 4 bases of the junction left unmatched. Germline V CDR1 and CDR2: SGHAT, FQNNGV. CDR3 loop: CASSQGAENTIYF. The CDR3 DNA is TGTGCCAGCAGTCAGGGGGCTGAAAACACCATATATTTT.

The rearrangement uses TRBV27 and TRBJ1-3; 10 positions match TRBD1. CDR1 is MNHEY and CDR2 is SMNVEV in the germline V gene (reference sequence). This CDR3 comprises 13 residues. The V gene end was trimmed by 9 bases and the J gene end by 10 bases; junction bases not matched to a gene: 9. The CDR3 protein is CASSRDRGGTIYF. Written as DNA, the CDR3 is TGTGCCAGTTCCCGGGACAGGGGAGGGACCATATATTTT.

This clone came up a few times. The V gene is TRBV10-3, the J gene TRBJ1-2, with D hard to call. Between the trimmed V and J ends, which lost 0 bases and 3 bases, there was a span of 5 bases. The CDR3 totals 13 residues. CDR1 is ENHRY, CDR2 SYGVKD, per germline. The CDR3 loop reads CAISESTDYGYTF. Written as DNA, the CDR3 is TGTGCCATCAGTGAGTCAACGGACTATGGCTACACCTTC.

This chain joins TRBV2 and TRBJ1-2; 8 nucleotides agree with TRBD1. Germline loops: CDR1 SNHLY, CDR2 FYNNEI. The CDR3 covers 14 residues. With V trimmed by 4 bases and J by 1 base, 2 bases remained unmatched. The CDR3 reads CASSVGQGNYGYTF. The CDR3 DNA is TGTGCCAGCAGTGTTGGACAGGGTAACTATGGCTACACCTTC.

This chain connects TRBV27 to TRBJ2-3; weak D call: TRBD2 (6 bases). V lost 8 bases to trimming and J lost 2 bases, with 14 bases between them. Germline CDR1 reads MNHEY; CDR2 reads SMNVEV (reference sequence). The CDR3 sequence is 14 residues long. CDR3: CASGPGTPTDTQYF. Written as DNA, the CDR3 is TGTGCCAGCGGCCCGGGGACTCCCACAGATACGCAGTATTTT.

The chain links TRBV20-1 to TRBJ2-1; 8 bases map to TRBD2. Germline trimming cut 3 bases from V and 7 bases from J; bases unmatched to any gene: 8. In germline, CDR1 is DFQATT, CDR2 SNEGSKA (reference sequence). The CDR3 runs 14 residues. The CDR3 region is CSASTGGPGNEQFF. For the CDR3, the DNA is TGCAGTGCTAGTACGGGGGGGCCGGGAAATGAGCAGTTCTTC.

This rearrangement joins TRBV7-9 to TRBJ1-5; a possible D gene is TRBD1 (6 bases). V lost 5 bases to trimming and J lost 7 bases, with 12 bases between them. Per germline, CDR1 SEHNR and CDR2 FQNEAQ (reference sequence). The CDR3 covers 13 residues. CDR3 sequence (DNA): TGTGCCAGCAGCCCAGAAGGGGGGCAGCCCCAGCATTTT. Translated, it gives CASSPEGGQPQHF.

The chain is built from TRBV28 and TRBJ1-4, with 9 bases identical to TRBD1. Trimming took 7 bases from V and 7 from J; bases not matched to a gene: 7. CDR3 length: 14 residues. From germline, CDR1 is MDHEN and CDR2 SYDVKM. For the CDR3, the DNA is TGTGCCAGCATTTCGGGACAGGGAAGTGAAAAACTGTTTTTT. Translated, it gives CASISGQGSEKLFF. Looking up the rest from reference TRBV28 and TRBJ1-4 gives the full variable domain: DVKVTQSSRYLVKRTGEKVFLECVQDMDHENMFWYRQDPGLGLRLIYFSYDVKMKEKGDIPEGYSVSREKKERFSLILESASTNQTSMYLCASISGQGSEKLFFGSGTQLSVL.

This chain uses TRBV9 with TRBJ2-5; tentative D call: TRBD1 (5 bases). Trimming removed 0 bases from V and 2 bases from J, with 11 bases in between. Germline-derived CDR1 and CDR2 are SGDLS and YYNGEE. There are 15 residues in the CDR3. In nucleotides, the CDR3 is TGTGCCAGCAGCGTAGCAGGCAGACAGCAAGAGACCCAGTACTTC. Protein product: CASSVAGRQQETQYF. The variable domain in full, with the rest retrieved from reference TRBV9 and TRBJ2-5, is DSGVTQTPKHLITATGQRVTLRCSPRSGDLSVYWYQQSLDQGLQFLIQYYNGEERAKGNILERFSAQQFPDLHSELNLSSLELGDSALYFCASSVAGRQQETQYFGPGTRLLVL.

The CDR3 sequence is CASSTGGIGEKLFF. CDR3 DNA sequence: TGTGCCAGCAGCACAGGGGGCATCGGAGAAAAACTGTTTTTT. V gene TRBV3-1 (or the pseudogene TRBV3-2) combines with J gene TRBJ1-4; 9 bases agree with TRBD1. From germline, CDR1 is LGHDT and CDR2 YNNKEL (reference sequence). The CDR3 sequence is 14 residues long. The J segment lost 8 bases and the V segment lost 5 bases, leaving 6 bases of the junction unmatched.

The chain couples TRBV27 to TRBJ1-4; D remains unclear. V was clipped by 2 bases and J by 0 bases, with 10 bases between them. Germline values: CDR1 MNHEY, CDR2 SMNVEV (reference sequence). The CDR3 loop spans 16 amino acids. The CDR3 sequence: CASSLLPPATNEKLFF. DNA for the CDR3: TGTGCCAGCAGTTTACTGCCCCCTGCAACTAATGAAAAACTGTTTTTT. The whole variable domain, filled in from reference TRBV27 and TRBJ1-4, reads EAQVTQNPRYLITVTGKKLTVTCSQNMNHEYMSWYRQDPGLGLRQIYYSMNVEVTDKGDVPEGYKVSRKEKRNFPLILESPSPNQTSLYFCASSLLPPATNEKLFFGSGTQLSVL.

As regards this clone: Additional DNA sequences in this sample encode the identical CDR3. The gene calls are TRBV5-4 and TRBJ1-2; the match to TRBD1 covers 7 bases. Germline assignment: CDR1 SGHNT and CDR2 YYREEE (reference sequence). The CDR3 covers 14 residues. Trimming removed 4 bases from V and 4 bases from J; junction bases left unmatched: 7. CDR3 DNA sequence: TGTGCCAGCAGCGTCCAGGGGGGTGGCTATGGCTACACCTTC. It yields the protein CASSVQGGGYGYTF. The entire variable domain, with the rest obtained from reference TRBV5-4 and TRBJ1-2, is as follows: ETGVTQSPTHLIKTRGQQVTLRCSSQSGHNTVSWYQQALGQGPQFIFQYYREEENGRGNFPPRFSGLQFPNYSSELNVNALELDDSALYLCASSVQGGGYGYTFGSGTRLTVV.

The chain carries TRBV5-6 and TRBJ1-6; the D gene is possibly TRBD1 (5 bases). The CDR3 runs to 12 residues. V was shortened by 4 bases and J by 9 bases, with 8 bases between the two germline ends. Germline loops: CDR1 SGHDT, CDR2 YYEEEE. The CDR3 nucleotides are TGTGCCAGCAGCCCTGGGGGTTCACCCCTCCACTTT. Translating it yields CASSPGGSPLHF.

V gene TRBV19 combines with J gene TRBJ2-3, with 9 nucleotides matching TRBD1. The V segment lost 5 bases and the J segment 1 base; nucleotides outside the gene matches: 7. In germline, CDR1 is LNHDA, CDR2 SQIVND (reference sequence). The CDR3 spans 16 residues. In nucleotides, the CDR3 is TGTGCCAGTAGTTCCTACCGGGACAGGGGCACAGATACGCAGTATTTT. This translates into CASSSYRDRGTDTQYF.

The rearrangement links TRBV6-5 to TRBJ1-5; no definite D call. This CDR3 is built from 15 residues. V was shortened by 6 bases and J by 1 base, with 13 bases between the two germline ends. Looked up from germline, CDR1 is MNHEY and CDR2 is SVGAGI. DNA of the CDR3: TGTGCCAGCAGCCACGGACTTGGGAGCAATCAGCCCCAGCATTTT. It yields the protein CASSHGLGSNQPQHF.